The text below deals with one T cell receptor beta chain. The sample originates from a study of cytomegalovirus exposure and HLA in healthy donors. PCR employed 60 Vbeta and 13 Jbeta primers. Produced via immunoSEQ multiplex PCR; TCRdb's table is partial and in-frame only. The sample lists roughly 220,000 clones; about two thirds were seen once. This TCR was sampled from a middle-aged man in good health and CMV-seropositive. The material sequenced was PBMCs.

CDR3 sequence: CSGQTGGGEKLFF. The CDR3 DNA sequence: TGCAGCGGGCAGACAGGGGGCGGTGAAAAACTGTTTTTT. J is TRBJ1-4 and V is TRBV29-1, with 10 bases fitting TRBD1. This CDR3 is 13 amino acids long. Looked up from germline, CDR1 is SQVTM and CDR2 is ANQGSEA. V was clipped by 7 bases and J by 7 bases; unmatched bases: 6.